The 9 T cell receptor beta chains in this list originate from one sample, sequenced in a study of cytomegalovirus exposure and HLA in healthy donors. In the PCR, 60 Vbeta and 13 Jbeta primers were used. Repertoires were generated with immunoSEQ multiplex PCR, while TCRdb's copy carries only in-frame clones and drops some. The sample lists roughly 120,000 clones; roughly 73% were seen once. Sequenced: PBMCs. The receptors were sampled from a woman in her twenties or thirties in good health and CMV-seronegative.

This sequence joins TRBV30 and TRBJ2-3; D may be TRBD2 (6 bases). CDR1 GTSNPN and CDR2 SVGIG come from the germline V gene (reference sequence). V was cut by 5 bases and J by 2 bases, with 11 bases left in between. The CDR3 totals 13 residues. The CDR3 sequence is CAWDSGITDTQYF. CDR3 bases: TGTGCCTGGGATAGCGGAATCACAGATACGCAGTATTTT.

The V call is TRBV6-5, the J call TRBJ2-7; 12 nucleotides match TRBD2. Germline V lookup: CDR1 MNHEY, CDR2 SVGAGI. This CDR3 comprises 15 residues. V dropped 2 bases and J dropped 2; count of bases not matched to a gene: 1. CDR3 DNA: TGTGCCAGCAGTTACGGACTAGCGGGGACCTACGAGCAGTACTTC. Translated, it gives CASSYGLAGTYEQYF.

The V and J genes are TRBV27 and TRBJ2-7; a weak D match, TRBD2 (6 bases). This CDR3 is 14 amino acids long. The germline V and J ends were trimmed by 1 base and 7 bases, with 14 bases remaining between them. Germline CDR1 is MNHEY and CDR2 is SMNVEV (reference sequence). This chain's CDR3 is CASSLYQAAGEQYF. CDR3 nucleotides: TGTGCCAGCAGTTTATATCAAGCAGCGGGTGAGCAGTACTTC.

This rearrangement joins TRBV6-5 to TRBJ1-2; 8 bases are shared with TRBD1. Germline lookup yields CDR1 MNHEY and CDR2 SVGAGI. The CDR3 is made up of 12 amino acids. Unmatched junction bases numbered 4, after V lost 9 bases and J lost 4 bases. CDR3 sequence (DNA): TGTGCCAGTAACGGACAGGGCTATGGCTACACCTTC. This encodes CASNGQGYGYTF.

V usage is TRBV4-1 and J usage is TRBJ2-7; 7 nucleotides match TRBD2. J was trimmed by 2 bases and V by 3 bases; bases with no gene match: 10. The CDR3 is made up of 16 amino acids. The V gene's germline CDR1 is MGHRA and CDR2 YSYEKL. This CDR3 reads CASSHSERGPPYEQYF. The DNA for the CDR3 is TGCGCCAGCAGCCATTCTGAGCGGGGTCCCCCCTACGAGCAGTACTTC.

The V gene is TRBV28, the J gene TRBJ2-7; possibly TRBD2 for D (6 bases). The CDR3 contains 10 residues. Germline lookup yields CDR1 MDHEN and CDR2 SYDVKM. The V gene lost 11 bases and the J gene lost 2 bases, with 7 bases spanning the gap. The CDR3 DNA sequence: TGTGCCTGCGGGGCCTACGAGCAGTACTTC. Translated, it gives CACGAYEQYF.

The V gene is TRBV27, the J gene TRBJ1-6; 8 nucleotides agree with TRBD1. The CDR3 sequence is 16 residues long. Trimming took 2 bases from V and 3 from J; bases not matched to a gene: 3. CDR1 is MNHEY and CDR2 is SMNVEV in the germline V gene (reference sequence). This CDR3 is CASSLSGTGYNSPLHF. The CDR3 coding sequence is TGTGCCAGCAGTTTAAGTGGGACAGGCTATAATTCACCCCTCCACTTT.

The chain couples TRBV6-5 to TRBJ2-7; TRBD1 matches 9 bases. CDR1 is MNHEY and CDR2 is SVGAGI in the germline V gene. The CDR3 contains 14 residues. The V gene end was trimmed by 5 bases and the J gene end by 2 bases; junction bases not matched to a gene: 4. The CDR3 reads CASSHGTGPYEQYF. CDR3 DNA sequence: TGTGCCAGCAGTCACGGGACAGGGCCCTACGAGCAGTACTTC.

The chain joins TRBV5-1 to TRBJ2-5; 10 positions agree with TRBD1. The DNA end is more similar to TRBJ2-7, so the J call may be wrong. The CDR3 sequence is 15 residues long. Per germline, CDR1 SGHRS and CDR2 YFSETQ. CDR3 loop: CASSLGQGASYEQYF. The CDR3 region has the DNA TGCGCCAGCAGCTTGGGACAGGGGGCTTCATACGAGCAGTACTTC.